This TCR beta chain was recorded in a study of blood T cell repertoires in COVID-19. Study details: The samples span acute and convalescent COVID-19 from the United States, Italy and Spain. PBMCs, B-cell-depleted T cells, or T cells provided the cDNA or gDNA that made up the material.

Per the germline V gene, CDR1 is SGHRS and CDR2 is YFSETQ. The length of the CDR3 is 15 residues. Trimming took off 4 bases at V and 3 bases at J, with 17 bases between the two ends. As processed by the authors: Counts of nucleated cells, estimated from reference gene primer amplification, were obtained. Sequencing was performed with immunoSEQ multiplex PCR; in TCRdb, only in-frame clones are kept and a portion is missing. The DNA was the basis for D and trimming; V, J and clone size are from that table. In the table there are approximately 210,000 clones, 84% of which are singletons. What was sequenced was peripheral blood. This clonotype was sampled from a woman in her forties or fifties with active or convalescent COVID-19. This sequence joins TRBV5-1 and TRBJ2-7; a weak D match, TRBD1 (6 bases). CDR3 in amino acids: CASSATGHPGYEQYF. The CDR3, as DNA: TGCGCCAGCAGCGCCACAGGGCACCCAGGCTACGAGCAGTACTTC. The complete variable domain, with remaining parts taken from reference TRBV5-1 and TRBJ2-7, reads KAGVTQTPRYLIKTRGQQVTLSCSPISGHRSVSWYQQTPGQGLQFLFEYFSETQRNKGNFPGRFSGRQFSNSRSEMNVSTLELGDSALYLCASSATGHPGYEQYFGPGTRLTVT.